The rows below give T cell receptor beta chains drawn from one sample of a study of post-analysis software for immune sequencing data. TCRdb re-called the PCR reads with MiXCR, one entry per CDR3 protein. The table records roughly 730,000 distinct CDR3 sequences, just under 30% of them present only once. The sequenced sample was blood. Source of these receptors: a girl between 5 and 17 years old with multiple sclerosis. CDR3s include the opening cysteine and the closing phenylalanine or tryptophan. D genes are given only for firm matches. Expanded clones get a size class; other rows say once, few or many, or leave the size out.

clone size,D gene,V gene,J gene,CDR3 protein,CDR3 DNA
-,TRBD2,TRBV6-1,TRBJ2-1,CASTRKPPSGGYNEQFF,TGTGCCAGCACCCGGAAGCCCCCTAGCGGGGGTTACAATGAGCAGTTCTTC
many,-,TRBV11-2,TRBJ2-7,CASSSTGTYEQYF,TGTGCCAGCAGCTCGACCGGAACCTACGAGCAGTACTTC
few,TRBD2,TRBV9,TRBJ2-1,CASSATSGRNEQFF,TGTGCCAGCAGCGCGACTAGCGGGAGGAATGAGCAGTTCTTC
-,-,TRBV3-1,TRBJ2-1,CASSLTSPRNEQFF,TGTGCCAGCAGCCTGACTAGTCCCCGCAATGAGCAGTTCTTC
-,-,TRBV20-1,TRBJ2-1,CSARDFNAFSPYNEQFF,TGCAGTGCTAGAGATTTTAATGCGTTCAGCCCCTACAATGAGCAGTTCTTC
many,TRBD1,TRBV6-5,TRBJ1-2,CASSRTGSYGYTF,TGTGCCAGCAGTCGGACAGGGAGCTATGGCTACACCTTC
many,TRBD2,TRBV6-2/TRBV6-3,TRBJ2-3,CASSRLAASTDTQYF,TGTGCCAGCAGTCGACTAGCGGCCTCCACAGATACGCAGTATTTT
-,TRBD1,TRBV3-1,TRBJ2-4,CASSIGDRGINEQYF,TGTGCCAGCAGTATCGGGGACAGGGGGATCAATGAGCAGTACTTC
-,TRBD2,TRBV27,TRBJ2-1,CASSPGLAGGLYEQCF,TGTGCCAGCAGTCCAGGACTAGCGGGGGGGCTCTATGAGCAGTGCTTC
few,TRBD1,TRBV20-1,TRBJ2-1,CSAEPQGASYNEQFF,TGCAGTGCGGAACCACAGGGGGCGAGCTACAATGAGCAGTTCTTC
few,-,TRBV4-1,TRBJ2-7,CASSQSGTPAYEQYF,TGCGCCAGCAGCCAATCCGGGACGCCGGCCTACGAGCAGTACTTC
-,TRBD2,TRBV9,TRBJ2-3,CASSGGTSGSVDTQYF,TGTGCCAGCAGCGGGGGGACTAGCGGATCAGTAGATACGCAGTATTTT
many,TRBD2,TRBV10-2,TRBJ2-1,CASRLAWNEQFF,TGCGCCAGCCGACTAGCGTGGAATGAGCAGTTCTTC
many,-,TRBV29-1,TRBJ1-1,CSGGVNTEAFF,TGCAGCGGAGGGGTGAACACTGAAGCTTTCTTT
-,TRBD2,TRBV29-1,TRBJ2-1,CSVRHGTSFNEQFF,TGCAGCGTTAGACATGGGACTAGCTTCAATGAGCAGTTCTTC
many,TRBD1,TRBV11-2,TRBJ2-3,CASSSDRQGTQYF,TGTGCCAGCAGCTCAGATCGACAGGGGACGCAGTATTTT
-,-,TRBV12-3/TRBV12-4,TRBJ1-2,CASSLPLTF,TGTGCCAGCAGTTTACCCCTCACCTTC
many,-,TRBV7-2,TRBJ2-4,CASSFEGLSKNIQYF,TGTGCCAGCAGCTTTGAAGGGTTGTCCAAAAACATTCAGTACTTC
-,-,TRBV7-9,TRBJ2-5,CASSLGGALGQETQYF,TGTGCCAGCAGCTTAGGGGGGGCCTTGGGCCAAGAGACCCAGTACTTC
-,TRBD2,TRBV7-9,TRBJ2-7,CATTGLAGQSSYEQYF,TGTGCTACAACGGGACTAGCGGGACAGAGCTCCTACGAGCAGTACTTC
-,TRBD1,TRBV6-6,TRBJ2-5,CASSGTGTGDPASPQYF,TGTGCCAGCAGTGGAACCGGGACAGGGGATCCCGCTAGTCCCCAGTACTTC
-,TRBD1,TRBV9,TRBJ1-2,CASSVVTGRGYTF,TGTGCCAGCAGCGTAGTGACAGGGAGAGGCTACACCTTC
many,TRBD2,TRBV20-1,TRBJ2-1,CSAGPTSGRANEQFF,TGCAGTGCTGGCCCCACTAGCGGGAGGGCCAATGAGCAGTTCTTC
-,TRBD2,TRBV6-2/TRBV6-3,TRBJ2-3,CASSYSPSGSRTDTQYF,TGTGCCAGCAGTTACTCCCCTAGCGGGAGCCGCACAGATACGCAGTATTTT
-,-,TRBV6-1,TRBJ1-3,CAHRASLRVGNTIYF,TGTGCCCACAGGGCCTCTCTCAGGGTCGGAAACACCATATATTTT
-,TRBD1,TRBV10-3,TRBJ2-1,CAIRNTGGMSSYNEQFF,TGTGCCATCAGGAATACAGGGGGCATGAGCTCCTACAATGAGCAGTTCTTC
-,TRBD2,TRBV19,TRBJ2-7,CASGTSGRASGQYF,TGTGCCAGCGGGACTAGCGGGAGGGCCAGCGGGCAGTACTTC
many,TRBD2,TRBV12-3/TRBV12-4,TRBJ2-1,CASSPPGLAGPYNEQFF,TGTGCCAGCAGCCCACCCGGACTAGCGGGGCCTTACAATGAGCAGTTCTTC
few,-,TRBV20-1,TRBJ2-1,CSALGQSSYNEQFF,TGCAGTGCCCTAGGACAGAGCTCCTACAATGAGCAGTTCTTC
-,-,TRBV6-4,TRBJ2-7,CASTGETSYEQYF,TGTGCCAGCACCGGGGAGACCTCCTACGAGCAGTACTTC
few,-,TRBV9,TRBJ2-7,CASSVEPTLNYEQYF,TGTGCCAGCAGCGTAGAACCTACCCTCAACTACGAGCAGTACTTC
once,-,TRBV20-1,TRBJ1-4,CSANPGRVLNEKLFF,TGCAGTGCTAACCCGGGACGGGTGCTTAATGAAAAACTGTTTTTT
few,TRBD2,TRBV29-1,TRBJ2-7,CSVVSLAGETYYEQYF,TGCAGCGTTGTATCCCTAGCGGGAGAGACGTACTACGAGCAGTACTTC
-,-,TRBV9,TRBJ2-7,CASSGASGLYEQYF,TGTGCCAGCAGCGGAGCGTCTGGGCTCTACGAGCAGTACTTC
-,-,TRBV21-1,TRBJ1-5,CASSKVLPGQGPGQPQHF,TGTGCCAGCAGCAAAGTGTTACCGGGACAGGGACCGGGACAGCCCCAGCATTTT
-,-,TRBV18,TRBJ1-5,CASSPEGGHQPQHF,TGTGCCAGCTCCCCGGAAGGTGGTCATCAGCCCCAGCATTTT
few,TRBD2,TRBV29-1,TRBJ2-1,CSTWTSGKQFF,TGCAGCACCTGGACTAGCGGCAAACAGTTCTTC
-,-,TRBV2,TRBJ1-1,CASQINTEAFF,TGTGCCAGCCAGATCAACACTGAAGCTTTCTTT
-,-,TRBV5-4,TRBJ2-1,CASSRGAGSSSYNEQFF,TGTGCCAGCAGCCGCGGGGCGGGGAGTAGCTCCTACAATGAGCAGTTCTTC
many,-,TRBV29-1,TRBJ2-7,CSVERYEQYF,TGCAGCGTTGAGAGGTACGAGCAGTACTTC
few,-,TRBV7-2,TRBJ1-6,CASSPQIQAYNSPPHF,TGTGCCAGCAGCCCCCAGATACAGGCGTATAATTCACCCCCCCACTTT
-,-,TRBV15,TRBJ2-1,CATSSRFGVLDEQFF,TGTGCCACCAGCAGCAGATTCGGGGTGTTGGATGAGCAGTTCTTC
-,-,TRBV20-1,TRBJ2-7,CSARDSQGGYEQYF,TGCAGTGCTAGAGATTCCCAGGGGGGCTACGAGCAGTACTTC
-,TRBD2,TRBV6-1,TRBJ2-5,CASSVLAGGEETQYF,TGTGCCAGCAGTGTGCTAGCGGGGGGGGAAGAGACCCAGTACTTC
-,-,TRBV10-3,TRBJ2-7,CAISQHWEETRYF,TGTGCCATCAGCCAGCACTGGGAAGAGACCCGGTACTTC
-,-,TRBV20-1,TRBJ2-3,CSARPSGTSTDTQYF,TGCAGTGCTAGACCATCCGGGACTAGCACAGATACGCAGTATTTT
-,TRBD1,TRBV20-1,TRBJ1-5,CSAMDRTGNQPQHF,TGCAGTGCAATGGACAGGACTGGTAATCAGCCCCAGCATTTT
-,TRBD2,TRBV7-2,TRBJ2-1,CASSLAFSTSGRYYNEQFF,TGTGCCAGCAGCTTAGCTTTTTCGACTAGCGGGAGATATTACAATGAGCAGTTCTTC
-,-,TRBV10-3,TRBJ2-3,CAIRLSGDTQYF,TGTGCCATCCGGCTCAGCGGCGATACGCAGTATTTT
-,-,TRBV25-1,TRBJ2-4,CASSDREAGEQYF,TGTGCCAGTTCCGACAGGGAGGCCGGAGAGCAGTACTTC
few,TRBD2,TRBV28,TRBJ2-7,CASSSRASGKYEQYF,TGTGCCAGCAGTTCCCGGGCTAGCGGGAAATACGAGCAGTACTTC
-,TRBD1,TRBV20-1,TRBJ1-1,CSAEGTGIVRHTEAFF,TGCAGTGCTGAGGGGACAGGGATTGTTCGTCACACTGAAGCTTTCTTT
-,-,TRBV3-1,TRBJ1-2,CASSLLRADGYTF,TGTGCCAGCAGCCTCCTCCGGGCGGATGGCTACACCTTC
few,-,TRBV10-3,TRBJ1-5,CAIGLGSNNQPQHF,TGTGCCATCGGGTTAGGCAGCAACAACCAGCCCCAGCATTTT
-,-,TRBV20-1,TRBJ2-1,CSARDVGRAVHEQFF,TGCAGTGCCAGAGATGTCGGACGGGCGGTCCATGAGCAGTTCTTC
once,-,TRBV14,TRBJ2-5,CASSQVQRWETQYF,TGTGCCAGCAGCCAAGTGCAGAGGTGGGAGACCCAGTACTTC